Below are 8 T cell receptor beta chains sequenced from a single sample in a study of beta chain features in type 1 diabetes. General observations from the study: People with Type 1 diabetes carried modestly yet significantly shorter TCRB CDR3s in all four CD4+ subsets.

These receptors lack a known antigen. Expressed TCRB transcripts were sequenced because the isolated RNA had all been reverse transcribed beforehand. TCRdb's copy holds only in-frame clones and misses some; the assay was immunoSEQ multiplex PCR. Among around 160,000 clones listed, roughly 59% were seen once. The sequenced sample consisted of naive CD4+ T cells from blood. All receptors come from a man younger than 40 with type 1 diabetes.

The chain links TRBV11-2 to TRBJ2-7, with D uncertain. This CDR3 contains 15 residues. Trimming took 0 bases from V and 3 from J, leaving 12 bases between them. CDR1 is SGHAT and CDR2 is FQNNGV in the germline V gene. The CDR3 DNA sequence: TGTGCCAGCAGCTTAGATGTCCACAGAGACTACGAGCAGTACTTC. Protein sequence: CASSLDVHRDYEQYF.

The CDR3 sequence: CASSLESGPADTQYF. The CDR3 DNA follows: TGTGCCAGCAGCTTAGAAAGCGGCCCGGCAGATACGCAGTATTTT. V is TRBV7-2 and J is TRBJ2-3, with D possibly matching TRBD2 (5 bases). From germline, CDR1 is SGHTA and CDR2 FQGNSA. CDR3 length equals 15 residues. With 1 base removed from V and 4 bases from J, the gap between germline ends came to 12 bases.

The chain joins TRBV29-1 to TRBJ1-2; D call uncertain. V was trimmed by 7 bases and J by 4 bases, leaving 16 bases between them. The CDR3 spans 13 residues. CDR1 and CDR2 from the germline V gene are SQVTM and ANQGSEA. In nucleotides, the CDR3 is TGCAGCGCCCTATTTTTATCGGGCTATGGCTACACCTTC. Protein: CSALFLSGYGYTF.

The CDR3 nucleotides are TGTGCCATCAGCCTCAGGGATACGCAGTATTTT. It encodes CAISLRDTQYF. V gene TRBV10-3 combines with J gene TRBJ2-3; D is uncertain. CDR3 length equals 11 residues. Trimming took off 6 bases at V and 6 bases at J, with 7 bases between the two ends. Germline V gene data show CDR1 as ENHRY and CDR2 as SYGVKD.

Of note for this clone: One junction end disagrees with the germline gene, perhaps due to a read error. The chain employs TRBV28 and TRBJ2-7, with TRBD1 matching 8 bases. The CDR3 is 11 amino acids. CDR1 and CDR2 from the germline V gene are MDHEN and SYDVKM. The CDR3 DNA reads TGTGCCAGCAGTACGGACAGGGCGTTGAACTTC. It is translated as CASSTDRALNF.

The sample holds one count of this clone. J is TRBJ2-1 and V is TRBV7-8; D unclear. Per germline, CDR1 SGHVS and CDR2 FQNEAQ. Trimming cost V 1 base and J 6 bases, with 16 bases left between them. This CDR3 region has 16 residues. CDR3 region: CASSLGRSYRINEQFF. The CDR3 nucleotides read TGTGCCAGCAGCTTAGGGCGGTCCTACCGGATCAATGAGCAGTTCTTC.

The rearrangement links TRBV4-1 to TRBJ2-3; 11 bases are a match to TRBD2. J gave up 4 bases and V 0 bases, and 18 bases lay outside the gene matches. The CDR3 sequence is 21 residues long. Germline V lookup: CDR1 MGHRA, CDR2 YSYEKL. CDR3 protein: CASSQDPELAGDGRGPDTQYF. The CDR3 DNA follows: TGCGCCAGCAGCCAAGATCCCGAACTAGCGGGGGATGGACGGGGTCCAGATACGCAGTATTTT.

This chain uses TRBV29-1 with TRBJ2-7; no firm D call. Germline V gene data show CDR1 as SQVTM and CDR2 as ANQGSEA. With 4 bases removed from V and 13 bases from J, the gap between germline ends came to 17 bases. This CDR3 spans 11 amino acids. The CDR3 sequence is CSVALPQAVYF. In DNA, the CDR3 is TGCAGCGTTGCCCTACCCCAGGCGGTATACTTC.